A selection of T cell receptor beta chains follows, all from one sample in a study of early T cells in non-severe SARS-CoV-2 infection. TCRdb itself ran the 5' RACE reads through MiXCR, one entry per CDR3 protein. The data show about 58,000 distinct CDR3 sequences, more than 10% seen once. Material: whole blood, obtained at baseline. The receptors were gathered from an adult who was a healthcare worker with PCR-confirmed SARS-CoV-2 infection or an uninfected control (not recorded which). The donor label of this sample is uncertain. Each CDR3 is given without its conserved first and last residue. D genes are given only for firm matches. The size entry is marked missing in some rows and otherwise reads once, few, many or a size class.

>TRBV9|.|few
ASSVSASQISETQY
>TRBV19|.|few
ASSVAGPSTDTQY
>TRBV6-5|.|many
ASSYRGLNTEAF
>TRBV6-1|.|few
ATVDSSGNTIY
>TRBV7-9|TRBD1|.
ASSLEGTGIEAF
>TRBV9|.|few
ASKGGTGTFGRETQY
>TRBV7-3|.|few
ASSSGANNEQF
>TRBV7-9|.|few
ASRLGASEQF
>TRBV7-9|.|few
ASTNQFMGPSGTGELF
>TRBV6-5|.|.
ASSYSSQGSYGYT
>TRBV20-1|.|many
SALDSSGANVLT
>TRBV18|.|.
ASSPPGVIYGYT
>TRBV7-6|.|.
ASSALGVREKLF
>TRBV20-1|.|few
SARLSGGADTQY
>TRBV5-1|.|.
ASSLDSHEQF
>TRBV11-3|.|.
ASSSTGPPGGDTQY
>TRBV27|TRBD1|.
ASSFQGALGYT
>TRBV20-1|.|.
SAKSLVSDY
>TRBV4-1|.|few
ASSQVHEAGWNSPLH
>TRBV5-4|.|few
ASSRDLASGNTIY
>TRBV12-3/TRBV12-4|.|many
ASSLGLNYGYT
>TRBV7-2|TRBD2|many
ASSLALSGVNTGELF
>TRBV18|.|few
ASSQSYNEQF
>TRBV12-3/TRBV12-4|TRBD1|few
ASSLAGQVLYGYT
>TRBV12-3/TRBV12-4|.|many
ASSFAGNTGELF
>TRBV11-2|.|.
ASSFGGVGNTEAF
>TRBV28|.|.
ASSLVQLNTEAF
>TRBV15|.|few
ATSRDPGGDSPLH
>TRBV3-1|.|.
ASSQDHGGGGGMETQY
>TRBV10-1|.|many
ASSAGTTAEKLF
>TRBV5-1|TRBD1|few
ASSLEVDRRLDTQY
>TRBV11-2|.|few
ASSTATGAGNEQF
>TRBV5-4|.|.
ASSSEGTNEKLF
>TRBV3-1|.|few
ASSQSIMNTEAF
>TRBV29-1|.|few
SANTGFQETQY
>TRBV20-1|.|few
SAQGLYNEQF
>TRBV6-5|.|.
ASSPTPPRANNEQF
>TRBV20-1|.|.
SARNQGGSRAGELF
>TRBV20-1|.|few
SARARLPDTQY
>TRBV7-6|.|few
ASSLEGPRDTQY
>TRBV12-3/TRBV12-4|.|few
ASSYRAGTDTQY